The present TCR beta chain was sequenced within a study of blood T cells in healthy people across ages. Study-wide context: Per two T cells, about one barcoded beta molecule was captured through template switching. Whole-study findings and limits: More naive CD4+ cells and higher diversity were found in long-lived than in aged donors.

The length of the CDR3 is 17 residues. Germline assignment: CDR1 MGHDK and CDR2 SYGVNS. J gave up 2 bases and V 1 base, and 7 bases lay outside the gene matches. This clonotype was picked up many times. The antigen remains undetermined. A sample-barcoded 5' primer and a J-beta primer mix were used in a second PCR of about 7 to 11 cycles. Every sample gave at least 3 million paired-end reads containing CDR3. One entry per CDR3 protein results from TCRdb running MiXCR on the 5' RACE reads. The sample holds some 1.5 million distinct CDR3 sequences; 28% are singletons and the top ten take approximately 7.7%.

This rearrangement joins TRBV25-1 to TRBJ2-1, with 8 bases aligning to TRBD1. This TCR came from a woman aged 25-40 years in good health. Sequencing used blood. The CDR3 is CASSELSPTGAYNEQFF. The CDR3, as DNA: TGTGCCAGCAGTGAATTAAGTCCGACAGGGGCCTACAATGAGCAGTTCTTC.